The rows below give T cell receptor beta chains drawn from one sample of a study of control samples from healthy donors and cancer patients. Measured with immunoSEQ multiplex PCR; TCRdb has only the in-frame clones, and not every one. The sample consists of 30,000 to 40,000 clones, approximately 93% of them appearing once. Sample: PBMCs. These receptors originate from a man aged 40-55 years with colorectal cancer. CDR3s leave out the opening cysteine and the closing phenylalanine or tryptophan.

v_call cdr3_length cdr3_aa
TRBV24-1 12 ATSGAVGRVGQY
TRBV5-6 13 ASSLFPRGTDTQY
TRBV11-3 11 ASSLGPGSPQH
TRBV7-2 13 ASSPQGSGRGEQY
TRBV19 10 ASIGRLGPQH
TRBV19 13 ASRPGPLWSQPQH
TRBV19 14 ASSIGRAYDNSPLH
TRBV27 13 ASSFGGPGGNTQY
TRBV15 14 ATSRGTGTINSPLH
TRBV7-9 11 ASSLEGAGTKY
TRBV7-9 13 ASSPDRVGTGELF
TRBV11-2 10 ASSLYSGELF
TRBV6-6 14 ASSPLPGQGTDTQY
TRBV12-5 10 ASGRGTFEQF
TRBV7-8 13 ASSPRQYVHNEQF
TRBV7-2 11 ASSSRVNTEAF
TRBV7-9 12 ASSYRGGSETQY
TRBV18 12 ASSQNYVNTEAF
TRBV25-1 16 ASSEWASGGPNTGELF
TRBV6-4 14 ASSDGKDHSNQPQH
TRBV6-5 13 ASSTRDRGTYEQY
TRBV7-9 12 ASSWTGTNYGYT
TRBV29-1 10 SARDVAYEQY
TRBV12-3/TRBV12-4 11 ASRQSGANVLT
TRBV7-3 12 ASSLDGGNTEAF
TRBV27 13 ASSLSAGQDYEQY
TRBV7-9 14 ASSFYGGGPSTEAF
TRBV11-2 11 ASGYNRDRDYT
TRBV5-1 11 ASSFERNTEAF
TRBV12-5 13 ASGLGQGAFETQY
TRBV7-8 14 ASSSYAGTGGGRHT
TRBV7-9 15 ASSPAGTSGGTGELF
TRBV2 13 AVGGQGGPNEKLF
TRBV11-3 12 ASSTGTGGFMAF
TRBV6-5 12 ASSSRGFADTQY
TRBV6-6 14 ASSKTSGGVSDTQY
TRBV24-1 13 ATSDRQGINPEQF
TRBV6-5 13 ASSSGGSSYNEQF
TRBV18 11 ASSLHKNTEAF
TRBV7-2 11 ASSSRNSYGYT
TRBV7-8 12 ASSLQGKNTEAF
TRBV5-1 13 ASSLGPGRAGGYT
TRBV18 11 ASSPTPPDTQY
TRBV10-2 11 ASRPFYEETQY
TRBV9 13 ASSYPGTVNYGYT
TRBV7-9 12 ASSLLQGMGGYT
TRBV19 11 ASTPGRATEAF
TRBV6-5 13 ASSYSIQTNTEAF
TRBV29-1 12 SVTTGGTNEKLF
TRBV25-1 12 ASSWTVNLDTQY
TRBV6-5 12 ASRPPAVGNEQF
TRBV5-1 12 ASSLEQGQETQY
TRBV24-1 10 ATSATGYEQY
TRBV5-1 12 ASSLSGGDTEAF
TRBV6-1 12 ASSEERGVTEAF
TRBV18 13 ASSTGDSRTDTQY
TRBV18 14 ASSPPTGRNTGELF
TRBV27 12 ASSLNGRNSPLH